The clone carrying this TCR beta chain was picked up a small number of times. The V segment lost 4 bases and the J segment 7 bases; nucleotides outside the gene matches: 12. The CDR3 runs 16 residues. CDR1 and CDR2 from the germline V gene are SGDLS and YYNGEE. The Seattle site enrolled patients during active infection and followed them longitudinally. The data were obtained in a study of blood T cell repertoires in COVID-19. About the research overall: Sources were T cells, B-cell-depleted T cells, or PBMCs; the material itself was cDNA or gDNA.

Authors' data handling: Amplification from reference gene primers served as the basis for estimated nucleated cell counts. The protocol was immunoSEQ multiplex PCR, while the TCRdb copy is restricted to in-frame clones and leaves out a portion. V, J and clone size derive from that table, while D and trimming were established from the DNA sequence. The sample includes roughly 190,000 clones, approximately 87% of them seen just once. The specimen sequenced was peripheral blood. The sequence derives from a woman aged 55-70 years with COVID-19, enrolled during active disease. The V and J genes are TRBV9 and TRBJ2-7; 12 nucleotides align to TRBD2. CDR3 nucleotide sequence: TGTGCCAGCAGCCCTCTTCTAGCGGGAGGGCCGGGGGAGCAGTACTTC. Translation gives CASSPLLAGGPGEQYF.